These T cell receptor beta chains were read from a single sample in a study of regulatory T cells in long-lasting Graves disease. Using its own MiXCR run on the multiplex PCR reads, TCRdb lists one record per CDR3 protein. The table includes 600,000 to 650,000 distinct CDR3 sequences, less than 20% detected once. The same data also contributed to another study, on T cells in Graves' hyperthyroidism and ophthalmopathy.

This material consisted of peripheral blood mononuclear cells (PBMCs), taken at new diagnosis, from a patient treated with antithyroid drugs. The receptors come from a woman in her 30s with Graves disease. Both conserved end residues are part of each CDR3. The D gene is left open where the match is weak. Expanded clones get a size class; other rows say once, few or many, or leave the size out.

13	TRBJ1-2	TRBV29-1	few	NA	TGCAGCGTTGAAGACTCCGGATCGTGGGGCTACACCTTC	CSVEDSGSWGYTF
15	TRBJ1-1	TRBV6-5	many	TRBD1	TGTGCCAGCAGTTACTCGGGGACAGTTAACACTGAAGCTTTCTTT	CASSYSGTVNTEAFF
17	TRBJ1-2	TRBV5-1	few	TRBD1	TGCGCCAGCAGCTTACGGTCCGGGACAGGGGTTGGCTATGGCTACACCTTC	CASSLRSGTGVGYGYTF
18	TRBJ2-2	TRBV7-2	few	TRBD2	TGTGCCAGCAGGGCCCCAGCGGGAGCTTCCTTTCGCACCGGGGAGCTGTTTTTT	CASRAPAGASFRTGELFF
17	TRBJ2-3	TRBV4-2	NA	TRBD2	TGTGCCAGCAGCCCCCAGGGTGGGGAGGGCAAAACAGATACGCAGTATTTT	CASSPQGGEGKTDTQYF
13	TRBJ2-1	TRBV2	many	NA	TGTGCCAGTAACTGGAGGCAGTACAATGAGCAGTTCTTC	CASNWRQYNEQFF
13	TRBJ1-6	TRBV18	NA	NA	TGTGCCAGCTCACCGATGGCCGATTCACCCCTCCACTTT	CASSPMADSPLHF
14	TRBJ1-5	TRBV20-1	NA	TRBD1	TGCAGCGTAACGACAGGGAGAGGGAGTCAGCCCCAGCATTTT	CSVTTGRGSQPQHF
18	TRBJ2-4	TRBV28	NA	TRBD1	TGTGCCAGCAGGAAAGGGACAGGGGGTTTTAAGGCCAAAAACATTCAGTACTTC	CASRKGTGGFKAKNIQYF
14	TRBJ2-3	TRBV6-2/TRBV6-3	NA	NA	TGTGCCAGCAGTTATCGGGCCCTAGGGGATACGCAGTATTTT	CASSYRALGDTQYF
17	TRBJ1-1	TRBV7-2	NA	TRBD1	TGTGCCAGCAGCTTAGCCAAAGGGACAGGGGCCAACACTGAAGCTTTCTTT	CASSLAKGTGANTEAFF
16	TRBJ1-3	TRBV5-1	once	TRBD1	TGCGCCAGCAGCACTGAACAGGGGTTGACTGGAAACACCATATATTTT	CASSTEQGLTGNTIYF
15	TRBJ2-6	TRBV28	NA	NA	TGTGCCAGCAGTACCATGGTTCCTGGGGCCAACGTCCTGACTTTC	CASSTMVPGANVLTF
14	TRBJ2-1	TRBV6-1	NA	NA	TGTGCCAGTATCTCTCGGGGTACCTGGGAAGAGCAGTTCTTC	CASISRGTWEEQFF
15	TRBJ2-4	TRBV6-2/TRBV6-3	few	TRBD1	TGTGCCAGCTCGACAGGGGGCCGGGGGGAAAACATTCAGTACTTC	CASSTGGRGENIQYF
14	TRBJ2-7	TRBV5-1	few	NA	TGCGCCAGCAGCTTCAATTGGGGTTCTTACGAGCAGTACTTC	CASSFNWGSYEQYF
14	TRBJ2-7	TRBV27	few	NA	TGTGCCAGCAGTTTAGGGCGGCGGTCCTACGAGCAGTACTTC	CASSLGRRSYEQYF
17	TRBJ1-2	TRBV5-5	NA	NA	TGTGCCAGCAGCTTGGCAGGGGCCCAAGCCCTTAACTATGGCTACACCTTC	CASSLAGAQALNYGYTF
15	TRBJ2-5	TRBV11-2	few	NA	TGTGCCAGCAGCCAGTACCGGGGGATGAGAGAGACCCAGTACTTC	CASSQYRGMRETQYF
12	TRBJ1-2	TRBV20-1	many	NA	TGCAGTGCCTCAACGGGAAATGATGGCTACACCTTC	CSASTGNDGYTF